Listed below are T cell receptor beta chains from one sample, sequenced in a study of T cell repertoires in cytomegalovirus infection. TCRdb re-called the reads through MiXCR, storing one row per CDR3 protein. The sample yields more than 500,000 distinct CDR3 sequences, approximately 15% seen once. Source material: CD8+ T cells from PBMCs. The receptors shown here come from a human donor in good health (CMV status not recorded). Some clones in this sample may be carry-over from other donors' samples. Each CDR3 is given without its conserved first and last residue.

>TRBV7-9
ASSLKGLL
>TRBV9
ASSREGTSYNEQF
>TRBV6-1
ASSEHTKNIQY
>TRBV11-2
ASSPSGRGLNTEAF
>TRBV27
ASQRGGHNSNQPQH
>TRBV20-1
SATEVGGTEAF
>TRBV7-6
ASGRGGGQYYGYT
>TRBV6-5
ASSDTSGSVYEQY
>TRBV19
ASRDPPGYEQY
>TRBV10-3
AISGTSGSSYNEQF
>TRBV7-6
ASSRRSAGVGSYEQY
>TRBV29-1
SVRKVQGESTDEQY
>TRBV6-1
ASRRTSGSYNEQF
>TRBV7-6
ASSLGSGGVSLKNEQF
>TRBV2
AISGGDSSYNEQF
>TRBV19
ASSTRQGSNQPQH
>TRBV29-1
SVERLADTDTQY
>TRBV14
ASSQDRTGKNEQF
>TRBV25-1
ASGGYGRGSYEQY
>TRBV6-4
ASSEASTGTDTQY
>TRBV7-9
ASSLTVGRELF
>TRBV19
ASSISGGNTEAF
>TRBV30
AYTAGTEAF
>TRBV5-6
ASSLGIDKVTTEAF
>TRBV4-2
ASSQGRASYEQY